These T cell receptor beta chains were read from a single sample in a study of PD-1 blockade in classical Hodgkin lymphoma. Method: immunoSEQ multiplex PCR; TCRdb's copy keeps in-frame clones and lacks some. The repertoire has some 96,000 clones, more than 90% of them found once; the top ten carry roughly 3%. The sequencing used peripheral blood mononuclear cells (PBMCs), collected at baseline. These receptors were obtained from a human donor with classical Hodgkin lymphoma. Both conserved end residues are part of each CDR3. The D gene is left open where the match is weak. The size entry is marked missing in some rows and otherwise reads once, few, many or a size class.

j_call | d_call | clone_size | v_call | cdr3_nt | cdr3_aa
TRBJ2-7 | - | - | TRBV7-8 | TGTGCCAGCAGCGTCGGCCGCTCCGCCTACGAGCAGTACTTC | CASSVGRSAYEQYF
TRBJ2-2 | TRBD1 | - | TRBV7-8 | TGTGCCAGCAGCTCAGGGGACAGGGTGGGCACCGGGGAGCTGTTTTTT | CASSSGDRVGTGELFF
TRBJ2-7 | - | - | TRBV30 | TGTGCCTCGGGCCCCCCACAGGGCTACGAGCAGTACTTC | CASGPPQGYEQYF
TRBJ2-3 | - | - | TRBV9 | TGTGCCAGCAGCGTAGGGCCCACAGATACGCAGTATTTT | CASSVGPTDTQYF
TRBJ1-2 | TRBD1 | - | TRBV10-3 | TGTGCCATCAGTCAGGACAGGGCAAACTATGGCTACACCTTC | CAISQDRANYGYTF
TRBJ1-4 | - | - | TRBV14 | TGTGCCAGCAGCCCTGCTATATACGCTAATGAAAAACTGTTTTTT | CASSPAIYANEKLFF
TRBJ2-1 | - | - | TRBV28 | TGTGCCAGCAGATACGGCTTTGTGGCCACCCCCACATACTACAATGAGCAGTTCTTC | CASRYGFVATPTYYNEQFF
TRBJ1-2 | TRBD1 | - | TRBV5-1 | TGCGCCAGCAGCTCCGATCCGGGACAGAGTACCTATGGCTACACCTTC | CASSSDPGQSTYGYTF
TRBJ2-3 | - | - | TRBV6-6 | TGTGCCAGCAGTTACGGGGAATCGGCAGATACGCAGTATTTT | CASSYGESADTQYF
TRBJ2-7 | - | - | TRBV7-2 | TGTGCCAGCAGCTTCGACGGGCGCGACGAGCAGTACTTC | CASSFDGRDEQYF
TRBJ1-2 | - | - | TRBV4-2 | TGTGCCAGCAGCCAAATCGGGGTAGCTAACTATGGCTACACCTTC | CASSQIGVANYGYTF
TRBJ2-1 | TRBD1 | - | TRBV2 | TGTGCCAGCAGGAGGGACAGGGCGGGCTACAATGAGCAGTTCTTC | CASRRDRAGYNEQFF
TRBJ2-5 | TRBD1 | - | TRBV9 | TGTGCCAGCAGCGCTACAGGGGTAGAGACCCAGTACTTC | CASSATGVETQYF
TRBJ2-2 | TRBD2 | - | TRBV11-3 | TGTACCAGCAGCTTAAGCGGGGGATACACCGGGGAGCTGTTTTTT | CTSSLSGGYTGELFF
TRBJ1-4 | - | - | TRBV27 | TGTGCCAGCAGTTTGTCCAGGCCTAATGAAAAACTGTTTTTT | CASSLSRPNEKLFF
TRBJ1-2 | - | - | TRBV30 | TGTGCCTGGAGTGAAGACGGGCAGTGGTATGGCTACACCTTC | CAWSEDGQWYGYTF
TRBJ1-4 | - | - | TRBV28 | TGTGCCAGCAGTTTGGGTCGACGGTACGATGAAAAACTGTTTTTT | CASSLGRRYDEKLFF
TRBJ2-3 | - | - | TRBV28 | TGTGCCAGCAGTTTAGTGGTGGATACGCAGTATTTT | CASSLVVDTQYF
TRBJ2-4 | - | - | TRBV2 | TGTGCCAGCTTCAGGCTAGCCAAAAACATTCAGTACTTC | CASFRLAKNIQYF
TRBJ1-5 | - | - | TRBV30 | TGTGCCTGGAGTGTAGGACCGAATCAGCCCCAGCATTTT | CAWSVGPNQPQHF
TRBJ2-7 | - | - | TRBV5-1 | TGCGCCAGCAGCTTAAAGGGACCGACCTACGAGCAGTACTTC | CASSLKGPTYEQYF
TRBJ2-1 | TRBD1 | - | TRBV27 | TGTGCCAGCAGTTTATCAATTGCAGGGGGCTCCTACAATGAGCAGTTCTTC | CASSLSIAGGSYNEQFF
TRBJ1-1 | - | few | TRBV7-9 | TGTGCCAGCAGCTTCAATATGAACACTGAAGCTTTCTTT | CASSFNMNTEAFF
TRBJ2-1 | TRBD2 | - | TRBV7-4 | TGTGCCAGCAGCTTAGTGGGACTAGCGGGAGAGGGGGCCTACAATGAGCAGTTCTTC | CASSLVGLAGEGAYNEQFF
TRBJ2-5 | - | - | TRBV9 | TGTGCCAGCAGCGTCAGCGGTTCAGCGGAGACCCAGTACTTC | CASSVSGSAETQYF
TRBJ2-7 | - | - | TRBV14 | TGTGCCAGCAGCCAAGGAAGGGCCGGGCAGTACTTC | CASSQGRAGQYF
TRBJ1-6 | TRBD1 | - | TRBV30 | TGTGCCTGGAGCGGGCAGGGGGATTCACCCCTCCACTTT | CAWSGQGDSPLHF
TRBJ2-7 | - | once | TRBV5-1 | TGCGCCAGCAGCTTGGGGGACGTTGGCAGCCCCGGGCAGTACTTC | CASSLGDVGSPGQYF
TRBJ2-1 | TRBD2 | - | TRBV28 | TGTGCCAGCAGTTGGCCGGGCGGGCGGGAGTCAAGTTCCTACAATGAGCAGTTCTTC | CASSWPGGRESSSYNEQFF
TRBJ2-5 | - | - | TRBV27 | TGTGCCAGCAGTTCGGACGAGGCCCAGTACTTC | CASSSDEAQYF
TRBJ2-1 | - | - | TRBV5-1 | TGCGCCAGCAGCTTGCCGGGAGTATCAAATGAGCAGTTCTTC | CASSLPGVSNEQFF
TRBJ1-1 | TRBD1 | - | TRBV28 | TGTGCCAGCAGTTCCCCGGGGGGTCAGGGGGCGCTGAACACTGAAGCTTTCTTT | CASSSPGGQGALNTEAFF
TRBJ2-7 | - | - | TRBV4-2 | TGTGCCAGCAGCCAAGTGGACCGCGATCGCCACGAGCAGTACTTC | CASSQVDRDRHEQYF
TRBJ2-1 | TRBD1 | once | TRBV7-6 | TGTGCCAGCAGCACCGCCGGGACAGGTTGGGGTGAGCAGTTCTTC | CASSTAGTGWGEQFF
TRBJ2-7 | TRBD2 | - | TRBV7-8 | TGTGCCAGCAGCCCCTTAGCGGGAGAGAACTACGAGCAGTACTTC | CASSPLAGENYEQYF
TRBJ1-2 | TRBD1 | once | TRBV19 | TGTGCCAGTAGTATTTACGGGACAGGGTCGAATGGCTACACCTTC | CASSIYGTGSNGYTF
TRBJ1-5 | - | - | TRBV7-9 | TGTGCCAGCAGCTTAGTGGCTCGGGCAGGCTCCTATCAGCCCCAGCATTTT | CASSLVARAGSYQPQHF
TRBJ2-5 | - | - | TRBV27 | TGTGCCAGCAGTTTCAGCCCCCCCGTGGCGGGTAATTGGGAGACCCAGTACTTC | CASSFSPPVAGNWETQYF
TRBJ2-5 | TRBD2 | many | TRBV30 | TGTGCCTGGGCGGGAGTCTCCGAGACCCAGTACTTC | CAWAGVSETQYF